This TCR beta chain was found in a study of blood T cells in healthy people across ages (dated by TCRdb to between 2015 and 2016). With respect to the entire study: Template switching captured roughly one uniquely barcoded TCR beta cDNA molecule per two T cells in model experiments. To track age-related changes in TCR beta repertoire diversity, the study relied on deep sequencing normalized with unique cDNA molecular identifiers. The donors were split into four age groups: young (average around 15 years), middle-aged (about 40), aged (roughly 68) and long-lived (over 80). To avoid experimental bias, donors of different ages were distributed randomly across sequencing lanes. The study analyzed two additional independent replicas of 1 million unique cDNA reads from the same blood draw for two donors, one aged 18 to 29 and one aged 80 or older. General study outcomes and caveats: Because donor CMV infection status was unknown, age-related changes in expanded clonotypes were potentially confounded. Estimates of total diversity from one million sequenced T cells were regarded as lower bounds and underestimates. Compared with the aged group, more naive CD4+ T cells, fewer expanded clones and increased TCR diversity were shown by the long-lived group, suggesting age selection. Observed TCR beta diversity correlated strongly with the percentage of naive T cells measured by flow cytometry. As age increased, observed TCR beta diversity per million T cells dropped in a roughly linear way, and a significant reduction was already evident by age 40. Conclusive comparison of naive and antigen-experienced compartments was prevented by the profiling of bulk unsorted PBMCs.

Regarding this clonotype: Its antigen remains undetermined. No base quality values were provided; no much bigger clone lies one nucleotide off.

Donors were a few dozen systemically healthy Caucasian individuals from Russia aged 6 to 90 years. Approximately 10 milliliters of peripheral blood were collected from each donor into EDTA-treated Vacutainer tubes. Ficoll-Paque density-gradient centrifugation was used to isolate PBMCs, with at least 7 million obtained per sample. Trizol reagent was used to extract total RNA from the PBMCs, yielding at least 5.5 micrograms per sample. For every donor, flow cytometry on a PBMC aliquot measured the percentage of naive CD45RAhigh/CD27high T cells. The method was 5' RACE. Reads for this sample came from an Illumina HiSeq 2500. A second 7 to 11 cycle PCR used a sample-barcoded 5' primer and a J-beta primer mix. A unique molecular identifier was introduced onto each TCR beta cDNA molecule by a template-switch 5' adaptor carrying 12 random nucleotides. At least 2.5 million CDR3-containing paired-end reads were obtained from each sample. The Mint cDNA synthesis kit, primed by a TRBC-specific oligonucleotide, was used to synthesize first-strand cDNA from all RNA. All cDNA was treated with uracil-DNA glycosylase and then went through a first 18-cycle PCR with the universal primers M1SS and BC2_uni_R. Turning to the authors' computational methods: Normalization of each sample was performed by random selection of 1 million high-quality reads, each carrying a distinct molecular identifier. Instead of being binned into consensus sequences, reads that shared molecular identifiers were thrown out. MiTCR, with a Q25 quality threshold and the strictest error-elimination algorithm, was used for CDR3 identification, clonotype clustering and error correction. Lower-bound total TCR beta diversity was estimated with a nonparametric unseen species model using Euler transformation. TCRdb reprocessing: public reads trimmed at Q25 with fastp, clones called with MiXCR, in-frame beta chains kept. Rows are combined by CDR3 protein, so each entry shows the most common genes and DNA. These V and J calls derive from TCRdb rather than the authors' analysis. The sample data list hundreds of thousands of distinct CDR3 sequences, and 40% to 45% of these were observed just once. The top ten clones comprise approximately 22% of the sample.

The clonotype comes from a woman aged 55-69 years in good health. Sequenced input: blood.

The DNA is TGCAGCGCCAGGACAGGGGGCACTGAAGCTTTCTTT. Its product reads: CSARTGGTEAFF. The chain is assembled from TRBV29-1 and TRBJ1-1; TRBD1 agrees with 10 junctional bases. Looking up the germline V gene yields CDR1 SQVTM and CDR2 ANQGSEA. Including cysteine and phenylalanine, the CDR3 has 12 amino acids. The retained sequence is limited to the CDR3, 36 bases, with the frame set at the first base. Compared with germline, V lacks 7 bases and J lacks 4 bases; bases without a gene match: 3.